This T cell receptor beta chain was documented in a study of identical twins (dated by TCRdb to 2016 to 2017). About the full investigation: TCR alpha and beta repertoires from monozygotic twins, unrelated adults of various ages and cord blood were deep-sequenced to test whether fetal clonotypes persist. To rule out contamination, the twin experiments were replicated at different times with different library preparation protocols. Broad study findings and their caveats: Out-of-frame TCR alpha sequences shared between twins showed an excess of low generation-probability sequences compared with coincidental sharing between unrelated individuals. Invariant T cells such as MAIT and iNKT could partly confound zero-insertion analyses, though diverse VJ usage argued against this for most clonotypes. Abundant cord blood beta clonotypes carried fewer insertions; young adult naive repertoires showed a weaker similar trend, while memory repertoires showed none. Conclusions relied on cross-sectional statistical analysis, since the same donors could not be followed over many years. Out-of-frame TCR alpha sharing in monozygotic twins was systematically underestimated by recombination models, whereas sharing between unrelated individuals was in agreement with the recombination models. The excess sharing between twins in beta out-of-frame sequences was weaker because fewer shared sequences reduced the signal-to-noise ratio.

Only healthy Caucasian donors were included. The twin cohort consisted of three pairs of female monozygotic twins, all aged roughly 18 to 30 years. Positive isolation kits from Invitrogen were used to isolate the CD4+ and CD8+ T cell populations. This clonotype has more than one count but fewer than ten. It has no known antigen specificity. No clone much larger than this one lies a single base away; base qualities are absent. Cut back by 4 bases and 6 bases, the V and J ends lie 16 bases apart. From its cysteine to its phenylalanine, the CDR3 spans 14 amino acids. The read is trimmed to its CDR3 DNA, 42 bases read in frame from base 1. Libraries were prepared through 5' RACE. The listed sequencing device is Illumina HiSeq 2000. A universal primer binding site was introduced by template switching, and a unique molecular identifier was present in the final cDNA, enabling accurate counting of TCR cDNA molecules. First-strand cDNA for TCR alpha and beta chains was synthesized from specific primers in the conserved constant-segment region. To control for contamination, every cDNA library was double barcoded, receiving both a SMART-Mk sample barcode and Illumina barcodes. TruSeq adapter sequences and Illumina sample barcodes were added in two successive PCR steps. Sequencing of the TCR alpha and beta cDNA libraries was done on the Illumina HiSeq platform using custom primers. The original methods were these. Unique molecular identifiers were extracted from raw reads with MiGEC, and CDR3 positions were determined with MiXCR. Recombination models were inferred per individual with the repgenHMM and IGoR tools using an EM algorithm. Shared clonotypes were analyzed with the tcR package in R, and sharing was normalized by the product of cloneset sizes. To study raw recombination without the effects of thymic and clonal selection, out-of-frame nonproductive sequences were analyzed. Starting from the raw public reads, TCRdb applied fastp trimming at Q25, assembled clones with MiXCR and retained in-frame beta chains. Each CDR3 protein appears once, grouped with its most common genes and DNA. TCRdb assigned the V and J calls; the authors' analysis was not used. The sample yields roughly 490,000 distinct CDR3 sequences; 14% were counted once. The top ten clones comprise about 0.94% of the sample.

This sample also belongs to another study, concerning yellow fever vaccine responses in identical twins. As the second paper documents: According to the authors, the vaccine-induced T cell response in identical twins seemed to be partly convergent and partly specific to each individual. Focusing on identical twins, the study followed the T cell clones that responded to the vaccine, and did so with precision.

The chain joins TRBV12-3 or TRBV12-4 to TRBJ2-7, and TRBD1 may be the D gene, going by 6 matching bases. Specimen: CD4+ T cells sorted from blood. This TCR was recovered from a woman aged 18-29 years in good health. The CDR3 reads CASSSQGIPGEQYF. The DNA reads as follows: TGTGCCAGCAGTTCACAGGGTATTCCGGGCGAGCAGTACTTC.